This is a list of T cell receptor beta chains from one sample in a study of blood T cell repertoires in COVID-19. TCRdb's copy holds only in-frame clones and misses some; the assay was immunoSEQ multiplex PCR. This sample has approximately 130,000 clones; about four fifths occur once, and the top ten carry approximately 8.7%. Sample: peripheral blood. These receptors were taken from a man aged 40-49 years with active or convalescent COVID-19. Each CDR3 is given with its conserved first and last residue. D genes are given only for firm matches. Size values are once, few and many counts, or a class for expanded clones, and some rows have none.

clone_size	j_call	v_call	d_call	cdr3_aa	cdr3_nt
-	TRBJ2-7	TRBV7-9	-	CASSRVQGYEQYF	TGTGCCAGCAGCCGGGTCCAGGGCTACGAGCAGTACTTC
-	TRBJ1-6	TRBV7-9	-	CASSLAWENSPLHF	TGTGCCAGCAGCTTAGCGTGGGAGAATTCACCCCTCCACTTT
-	TRBJ1-6	TRBV11-2	TRBD1	CASSPGDRQNSPLHF	TGTGCCAGCAGCCCCGGGGACAGACAAAATTCACCCCTCCACTTT
-	TRBJ1-1	TRBV6-5	-	CASSYQGNTEAFF	TGTGCCAGCAGTTATCAGGGCAACACTGAAGCTTTCTTT
-	TRBJ2-7	TRBV6-2/TRBV6-3	-	CASSYGSGWEQYF	TGTGCCAGCAGTTACGGGTCAGGATGGGAGCAGTACTTC
few	TRBJ1-5	TRBV5-1	TRBD1	CASSSGQGWEPQHF	TGCGCCAGCAGCTCGGGACAGGGTTGGGAGCCCCAGCATTTT
-	TRBJ2-2	TRBV7-6	-	CASSSTGTGELFF	TGTGCCAGCAGCTCCACAGGGACCGGGGAGCTGTTTTTT
-	TRBJ1-4	TRBV9	-	CASSVAHLNEKLFF	TGTGCCAGCAGCGTAGCTCACCTAAATGAAAAACTGTTTTTT
-	TRBJ1-5	TRBV28	-	CASSFRGGPNQPQHF	TGTGCCAGCAGCTTCCGGGGGGGCCCGAATCAGCCCCAGCATTTT
-	TRBJ2-2	TRBV12-3/TRBV12-4	-	CASRSGDTGELFF	TGTGCCAGCAGGTCAGGGGACACCGGGGAGCTGTTTTTT
-	TRBJ2-5	TRBV27	TRBD1	CASSILSLGQGGTQYF	TGTGCCAGCAGCATCCTCTCGTTGGGACAGGGGGGGACCCAGTACTTC